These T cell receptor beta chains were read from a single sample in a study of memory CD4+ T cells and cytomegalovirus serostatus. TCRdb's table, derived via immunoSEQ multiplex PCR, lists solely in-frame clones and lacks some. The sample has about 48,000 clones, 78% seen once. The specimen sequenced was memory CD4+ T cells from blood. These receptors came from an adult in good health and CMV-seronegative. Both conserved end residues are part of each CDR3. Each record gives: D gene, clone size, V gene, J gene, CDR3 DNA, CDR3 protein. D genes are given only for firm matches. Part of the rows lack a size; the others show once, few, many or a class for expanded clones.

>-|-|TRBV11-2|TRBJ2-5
TGTGCCAGCAGCTTATCTGGTGGGAGTGAGACCCAGTACTTC
CASSLSGGSETQYF
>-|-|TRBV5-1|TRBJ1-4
TGCGCCAGCAGCTTGTCCAGGGTGGATGAAAAACTGTTTTTT
CASSLSRVDEKLFF
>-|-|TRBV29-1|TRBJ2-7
TGCAGCGTTGGCGCGAACAGGGGAGGCTACGAGCAGTACTTC
CSVGANRGGYEQYF
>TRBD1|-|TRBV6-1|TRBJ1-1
TGTGCCAGCAGTGGGACAGGGGGCACTGAAGCTTTCTTT
CASSGTGGTEAFF
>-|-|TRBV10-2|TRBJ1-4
TGCGCCAGCACGGTGGGGGCAACTAATGAAAAACTGTTTTTT
CASTVGATNEKLFF
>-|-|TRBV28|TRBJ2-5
TGTGCCAGCAGTTTAGGTGTGGCTCCCGATAAGGGGGAGACCCAGTACTTC
CASSLGVAPDKGETQYF
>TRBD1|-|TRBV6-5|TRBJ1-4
TGTGCCAGCAAAAACAGGGGGCCTAATGAAAAACTGTTTTTT
CASKNRGPNEKLFF
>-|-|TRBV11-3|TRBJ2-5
TGTGCCAGCAGCTTAGCCGAGGGCCCTCAAGAGACCCAGTACTTC
CASSLAEGPQETQYF
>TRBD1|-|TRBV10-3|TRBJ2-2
TGTGCCATCAGTGAAGGGACAGGGCTTACCGGGGAGCTGTTTTTT
CAISEGTGLTGELFF
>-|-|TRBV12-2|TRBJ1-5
TGTGCAAGTCGCTTAGTTGTCCGTAAGGGGAGCAATCAGCCCCAGCATTTT
CASRLVVRKGSNQPQHF
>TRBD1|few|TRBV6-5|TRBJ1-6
TGTGCCAGCAGTCGCCGGGACAGGGGAAATTCACCCCTCCACTTT
CASSRRDRGNSPLHF
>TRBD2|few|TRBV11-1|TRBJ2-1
TGTGCCAGCAGCTTTGGGACTAGCCAGCAGTTCTTC
CASSFGTSQQFF
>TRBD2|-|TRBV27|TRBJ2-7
TGTGCCAGCAGGACGGGACTAGCGGGATTCTACGAGCAGTACTTC
CASRTGLAGFYEQYF
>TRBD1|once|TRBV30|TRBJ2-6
TGTGCCTGGAGTGGGACAGGTGCCGGGGCCAACGTCCTGACTTTC
CAWSGTGAGANVLTF
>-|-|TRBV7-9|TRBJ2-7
TGTGCCAGCAGCTTAGTGAGGGGGAGGGGCACCTACGAGCAGTACTTC
CASSLVRGRGTYEQYF
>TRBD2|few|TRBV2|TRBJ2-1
TGTGCCAGCAGACTGGGACTAGCGGCGCTGTACAATGAGCAGTTCTTC
CASRLGLAALYNEQFF
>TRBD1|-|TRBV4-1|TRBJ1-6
TGCGCCAGCAGCCAAGGACAGGGTATTTATTCACCCCTCCACTTT
CASSQGQGIYSPLHF
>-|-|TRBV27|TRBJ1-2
TGTGCCAGCAGGGACCCTGGTATTGGGTACACCTTC
CASRDPGIGYTF
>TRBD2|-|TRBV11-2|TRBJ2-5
TGTGCCAGCAGCCCAACGGGAGGGAGAGAGACCCAGTACTTC
CASSPTGGRETQYF
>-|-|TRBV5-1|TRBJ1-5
TGCGCCAGCAGCTTGGGGCCCTGGGATCAGCCCCAGCATTTT
CASSLGPWDQPQHF
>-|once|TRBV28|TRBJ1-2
TGTGCCAGCAGTTTAAGAGGGACCGGGACGGCCTATGGCTACACCTTC
CASSLRGTGTAYGYTF
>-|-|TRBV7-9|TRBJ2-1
TGTGCCAGCAGCCCGGGCGAGGGGCTTTCCTACAATGAGCAGTTCTTC
CASSPGEGLSYNEQFF
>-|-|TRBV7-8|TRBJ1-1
TGTGCCAGCAGCCAAGGGTGGGGGAAAGCTTTCTTT
CASSQGWGKAFF
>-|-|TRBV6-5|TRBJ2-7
TGTGCCAGCATGAGTAATCTGCAGGGCTACGAGCAGTACTTC
CASMSNLQGYEQYF
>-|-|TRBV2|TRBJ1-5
TGTGCCAGCAGTCCGGGAGTTAGCAATCAGCCCCAGCATTTT
CASSPGVSNQPQHF
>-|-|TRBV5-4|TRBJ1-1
TGTGCCAGCAGCTTGGCGGCGACAGGCACTGAAGCTTTCTTT
CASSLAATGTEAFF
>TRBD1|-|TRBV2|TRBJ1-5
TGTGCCAGCACCCGGACAGGGGGCAATCAGCCCCAGCATTTT
CASTRTGGNQPQHF
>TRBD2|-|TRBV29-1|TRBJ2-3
TGCAGCGTCTCGGGACTAGCGGGAGTAGGCCCGGCAGATACGCAGTATTTT
CSVSGLAGVGPADTQYF
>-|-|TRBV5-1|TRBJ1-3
TGCGCCAGCAGCCCCGAAGCAGGGAACACCATATATTTT
CASSPEAGNTIYF
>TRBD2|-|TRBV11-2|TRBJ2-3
TGTGCCAGCAGCTTAAGCGGGGGGGGCCCCACAGATACGCAGTATTTT
CASSLSGGGPTDTQYF
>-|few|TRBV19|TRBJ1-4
TGTGCCAGTAGAACACAGACTGCAACTAATGAAAAACTGTTTTTT
CASRTQTATNEKLFF
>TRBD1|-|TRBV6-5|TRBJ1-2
TGTGCCAGCAGTCCCAGGACAGGGTTTGGGTACACCTTC
CASSPRTGFGYTF
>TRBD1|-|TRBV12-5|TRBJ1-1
TGTGCTAGTGGTTTGGTACGGGGCAGGGGGCTGGCGATGAACACTGAAGCTTTCTTT
CASGLVRGRGLAMNTEAFF
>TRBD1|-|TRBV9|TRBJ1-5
TGTGCCAGCAGCCGAGGGACAGGGAGCCAGCCCCAGCATTTT
CASSRGTGSQPQHF
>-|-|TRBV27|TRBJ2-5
TGTGCCAGCAGTCATCAAGAGACCCAGTACTTC
CASSHQETQYF
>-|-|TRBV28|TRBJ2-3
TGTGCCAGCAGTGCAGGGATTAGCACAGATACGCAGTATTTT
CASSAGISTDTQYF
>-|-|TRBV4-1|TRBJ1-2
TGCGCCAGCAGCCAAAGGGTAATTTCAGGGCTCGCCTATGGCTACACCTTC
CASSQRVISGLAYGYTF
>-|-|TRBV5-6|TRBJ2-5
TGTGCCAGCAGCTCCCCGAGGGGGACTTCTAAAGAGACCCAGTACTTC
CASSSPRGTSKETQYF
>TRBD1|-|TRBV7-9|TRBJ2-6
TGTGCCAGCAGCCCAGTAACAGGGGGTCGAAACTCTGGGGCCAACGTCCTGACTTTC
CASSPVTGGRNSGANVLTF